This TCR beta chain was sequenced in a study of T cell responses to AZD1222 COVID-19 vaccine. This clone was recorded once. Its antigen is currently unknown. Second doses were pooled across both intervals (about 4 or about 12 weeks). Study findings and constraints: Variant regions that are unmutated are reportedly the target of nearly half of spike-specific TCRs. It was only after the peak T cell response that any repertoires were sampled. White British people made up most donors, females outnumbered males, and clonal diversity was possibly underestimated.

The method was immunoSEQ multiplex PCR; TCRdb's version includes in-frame clones alone and lacks a portion of them. The table lists more than 150,000 clones, around 90% of them singletons. The germline V and J ends were trimmed by 6 bases and 4 bases, with 13 bases remaining between them. The CDR3 consists of 13 residues. Germline-derived CDR1 and CDR2 are MNHEY and SVGAGI. The sample here was peripheral blood, taken 28 days after the second AZD1222 dose. V usage is TRBV6-5 and J usage is TRBJ2-7; the D call may be TRBD1 or TRBD2 (7 bases each). The sequence was obtained from an adult who received the AZD1222 COVID-19 vaccine. The CDR3 DNA sequence: TGTGCCAGCAGAGCGGGACAGAATTACGAGCAGTACTTC. Amino acids: CASRAGQNYEQYF.